Given below is one T cell receptor beta chain in context. Its antigen is currently unknown. The assay was immunoSEQ multiplex PCR, and TCRdb's table has in-frame clones only and misses some. This sample's table reports about 10,000 clones. This sample is drawn from a study of synovial regulatory T cells in juvenile arthritis. Study as a whole: One patient received methotrexate plus infliximab; one lacked treatment information. Study-level findings and limits: CDR3 overlap with synovial Tregs was higher for iaTregs than other blood Tregs. Inflammation-associated Treg cells in blood had less TCR diversity than the remaining blood Treg cells.

CDR1 and CDR2 from the germline V gene are SGHTA and FQGNSA. The CDR3 length is 13 residues. No DNA sequence is on record. Patients were aged median approximately 11 years with disease lasting median around 7 years. Material for sequencing was Treg cells from blood. Indicated subset: remaining (HLA-DR-negative) circulating blood Treg cells. The receptor comes from a donor aged 2-29 years with juvenile idiopathic arthritis. The rearrangement links TRBV7-2 to TRBJ1-2; absent DNA, TCRdb's TRBD1 call cannot be checked. The CDR3 region is CASSYGQPYGYTF.